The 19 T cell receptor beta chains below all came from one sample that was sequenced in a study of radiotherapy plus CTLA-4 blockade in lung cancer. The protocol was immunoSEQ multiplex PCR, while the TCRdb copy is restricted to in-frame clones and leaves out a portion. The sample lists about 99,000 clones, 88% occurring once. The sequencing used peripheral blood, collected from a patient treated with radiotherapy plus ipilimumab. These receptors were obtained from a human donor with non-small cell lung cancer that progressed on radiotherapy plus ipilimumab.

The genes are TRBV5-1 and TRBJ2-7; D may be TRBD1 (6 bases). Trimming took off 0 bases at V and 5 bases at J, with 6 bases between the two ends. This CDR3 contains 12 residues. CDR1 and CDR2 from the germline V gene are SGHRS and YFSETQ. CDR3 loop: CASSLDRDEQYF. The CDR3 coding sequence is TGCGCCAGCAGCTTGGACAGGGACGAGCAGTACTTC.

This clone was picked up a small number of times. CDR3 sequence reads: CASSPIRGGLEQYF. The CDR3 bases are TGCGCCAGCAGCCCGATACGAGGGGGCCTCGAGCAGTACTTC. This chain links TRBV5-1 with TRBJ2-7; 7 nucleotides match TRBD1. The germline V gene has CDR1 SGHRS and CDR2 YFSETQ. J gave up 6 bases and V 4 bases, and 10 bases lay outside the gene matches. The CDR3 is made up of 14 amino acids.

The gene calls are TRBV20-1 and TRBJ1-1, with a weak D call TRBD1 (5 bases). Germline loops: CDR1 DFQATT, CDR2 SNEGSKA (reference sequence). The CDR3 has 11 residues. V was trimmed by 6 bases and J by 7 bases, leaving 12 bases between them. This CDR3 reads CSAIDSREAFF. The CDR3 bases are TGCAGTGCGATAGACAGCCGTGAAGCTTTCTTT.

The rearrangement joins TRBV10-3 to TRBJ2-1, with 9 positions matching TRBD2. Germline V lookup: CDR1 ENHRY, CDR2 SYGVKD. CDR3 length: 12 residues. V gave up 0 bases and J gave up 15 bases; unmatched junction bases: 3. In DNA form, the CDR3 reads TGTGCCATCAGTGAGTCGGGCGGGAGGGCGTTCTTC. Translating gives CAISESGGRAFF.

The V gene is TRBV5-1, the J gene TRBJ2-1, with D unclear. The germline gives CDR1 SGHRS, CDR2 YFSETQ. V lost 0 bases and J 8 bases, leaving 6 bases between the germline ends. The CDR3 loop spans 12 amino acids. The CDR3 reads CASSLGYDEQFF. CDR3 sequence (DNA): TGCGCCAGCAGCTTGGGATACGATGAGCAGTTCTTC.

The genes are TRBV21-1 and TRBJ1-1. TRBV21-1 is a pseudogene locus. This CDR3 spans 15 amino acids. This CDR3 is CASSTGHRGGTEAFF. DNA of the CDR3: TGTGCCAGCAGTACGGGACATCGGGGAGGAACTGAAGCTTTCTTT.

The CDR3 coding sequence is TGTGCCAGCAGTGAAGGGCAGGGGGTCTACGAGCAGTACTTC. It yields the protein CASSEGQGVYEQYF. The chain has TRBV2 and TRBJ2-7, with 7 bases aligning to TRBD1. This CDR3 has 14 amino acids. Germline lookup yields CDR1 SNHLY and CDR2 FYNNEI. Trimming took 1 base from V and 3 from J; bases not matched to a gene: 3.

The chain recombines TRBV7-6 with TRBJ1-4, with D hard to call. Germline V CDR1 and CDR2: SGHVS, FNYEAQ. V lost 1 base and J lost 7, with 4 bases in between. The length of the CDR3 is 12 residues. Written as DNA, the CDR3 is TGTGCCAGCAGCTTAGGAGGTGAAAAACTGTTTTTT. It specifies CASSLGGEKLFF.

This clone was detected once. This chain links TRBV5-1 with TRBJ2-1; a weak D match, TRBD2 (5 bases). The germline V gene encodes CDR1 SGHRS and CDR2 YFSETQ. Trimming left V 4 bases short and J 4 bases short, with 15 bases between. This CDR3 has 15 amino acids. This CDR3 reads CASSPAGSGYNEQFF. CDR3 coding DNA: TGCGCCAGCAGCCCTGCGGGCTCCGGTTACAATGAGCAGTTCTTC.

CDR3 coding DNA: TGTGCCAGCAGTGATGATAGCCTTGGGAGCACTGAAGCTTTCTTT. It yields the protein CASSDDSLGSTEAFF. The V call is TRBV6-1, the J call TRBJ1-1; D is unresolved. This CDR3 is built from 15 residues. Germline values: CDR1 MNHNS, CDR2 SASEGT. V was shortened by 3 bases and J by 4 bases, with 15 bases between the two germline ends.

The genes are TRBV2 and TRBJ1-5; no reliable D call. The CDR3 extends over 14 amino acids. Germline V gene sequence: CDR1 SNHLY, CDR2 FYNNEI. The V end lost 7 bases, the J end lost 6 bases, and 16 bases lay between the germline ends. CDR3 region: CASTETLASQPQHF. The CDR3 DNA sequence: TGTGCCAGCACCGAGACCCTGGCAAGTCAGCCCCAGCATTTT.

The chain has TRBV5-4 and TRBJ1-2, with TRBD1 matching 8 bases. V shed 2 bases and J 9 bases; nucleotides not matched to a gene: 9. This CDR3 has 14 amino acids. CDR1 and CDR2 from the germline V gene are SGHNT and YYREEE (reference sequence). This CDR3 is CASSFGQGVVSYTF. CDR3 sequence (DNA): TGTGCCAGCAGCTTTGGACAGGGAGTAGTGAGCTACACCTTC.

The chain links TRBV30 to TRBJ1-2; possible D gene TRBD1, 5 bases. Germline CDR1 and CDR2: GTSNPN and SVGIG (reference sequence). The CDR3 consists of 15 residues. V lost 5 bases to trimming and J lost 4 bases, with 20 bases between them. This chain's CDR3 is CAWDRGRGETYGYTF. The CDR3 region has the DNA TGTGCCTGGGATCGGGGGAGGGGCGAGACCTATGGCTACACCTTC.

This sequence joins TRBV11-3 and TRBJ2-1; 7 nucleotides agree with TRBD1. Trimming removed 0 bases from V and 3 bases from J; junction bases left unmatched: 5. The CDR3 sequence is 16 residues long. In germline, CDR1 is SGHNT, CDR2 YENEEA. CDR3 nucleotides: TGTGCCAGCAGCTTAGATCTGGGACAGAACTACAATGAGCAGTTCTTC. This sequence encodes CASSLDLGQNYNEQFF.

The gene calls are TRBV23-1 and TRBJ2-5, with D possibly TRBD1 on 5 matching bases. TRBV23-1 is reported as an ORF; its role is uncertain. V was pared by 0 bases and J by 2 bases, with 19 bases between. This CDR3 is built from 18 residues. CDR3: CASSQSTGFAGRQETQYF. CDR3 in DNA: TGCGCCAGCAGTCAATCAACTGGGTTCGCAGGGCGTCAAGAGACCCAGTACTTC.

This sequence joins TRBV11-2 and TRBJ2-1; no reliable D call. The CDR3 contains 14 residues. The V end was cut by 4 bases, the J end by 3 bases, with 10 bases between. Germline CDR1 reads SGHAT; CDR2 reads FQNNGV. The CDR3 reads CASSSNTNYNEQFF. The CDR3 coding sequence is TGTGCCAGCAGCTCAAACACCAACTACAATGAGCAGTTCTTC.

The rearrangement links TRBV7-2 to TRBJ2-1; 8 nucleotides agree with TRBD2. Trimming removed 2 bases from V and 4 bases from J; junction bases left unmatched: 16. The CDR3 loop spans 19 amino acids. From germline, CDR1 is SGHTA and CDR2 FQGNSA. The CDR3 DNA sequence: TGTGCCAGCAGCTTACGGGCGGGAGGATACCTCACACCATACAATGAGCAGTTCTTC. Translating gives CASSLRAGGYLTPYNEQFF.

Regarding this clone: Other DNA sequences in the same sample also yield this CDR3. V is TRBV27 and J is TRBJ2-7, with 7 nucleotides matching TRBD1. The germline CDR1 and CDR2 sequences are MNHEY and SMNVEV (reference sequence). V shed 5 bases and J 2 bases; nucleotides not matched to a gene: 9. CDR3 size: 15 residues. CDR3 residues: CASSPHRGSPYEQYF. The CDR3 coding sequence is TGTGCCAGCAGTCCTCACAGGGGATCCCCCTACGAGCAGTACTTC.

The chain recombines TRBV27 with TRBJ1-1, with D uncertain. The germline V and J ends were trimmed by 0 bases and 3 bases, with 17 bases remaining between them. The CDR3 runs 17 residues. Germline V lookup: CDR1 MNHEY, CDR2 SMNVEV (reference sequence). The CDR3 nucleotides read TGTGCCAGCAGTTTATCGGTTCAGAGGCCCCTATACACTGAAGCTTTCTTT. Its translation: CASSLSVQRPLYTEAFF.